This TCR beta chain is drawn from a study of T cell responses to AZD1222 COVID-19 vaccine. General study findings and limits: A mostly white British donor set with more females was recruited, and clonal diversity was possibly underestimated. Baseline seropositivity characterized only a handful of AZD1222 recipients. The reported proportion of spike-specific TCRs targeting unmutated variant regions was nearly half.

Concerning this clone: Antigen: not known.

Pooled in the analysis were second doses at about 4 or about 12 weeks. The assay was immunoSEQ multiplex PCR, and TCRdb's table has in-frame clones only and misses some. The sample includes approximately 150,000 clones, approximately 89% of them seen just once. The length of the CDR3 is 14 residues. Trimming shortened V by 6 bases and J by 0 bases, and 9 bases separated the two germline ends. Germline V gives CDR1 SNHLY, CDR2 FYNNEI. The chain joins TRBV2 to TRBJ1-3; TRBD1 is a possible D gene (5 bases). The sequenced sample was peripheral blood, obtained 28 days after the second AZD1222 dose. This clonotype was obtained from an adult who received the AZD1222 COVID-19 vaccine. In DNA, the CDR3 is TGTGCCAGCAGGGGGACGGTCTCTGGAAACACCATATATTTT. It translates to CASRGTVSGNTIYF.